Listed here are 15 T cell receptor beta chains from one sample, sequenced in a study of long-term antiretroviral therapy in people with HIV. At survey level, the immunoSEQ assay was run in its v3.0 version. The assay was immunoSEQ multiplex PCR, and TCRdb's table has in-frame clones only and misses some. The profile covers more than 35,000 clones, with around 94% appearing a single time and about 3.6% taken by the ten largest. The source was unsorted PBMCs, collected 4.1 years after starting antiretroviral therapy. The source is a woman in her forties or fifties with HIV.

This chain connects TRBV6-6 to TRBJ2-3; TRBD2 is a possible D gene (5 bases). Germline CDR1 and CDR2: MNHNY and SVGAGI (reference sequence). Trimming pared 7 bases from V and 1 base from J, leaving 9 bases between. This CDR3 contains 13 residues. CDR3 protein: CASKAGGTDTQYF. The CDR3 DNA is TGTGCCAGCAAGGCCGGGGGCACAGATACGCAGTATTTT.

The V gene is TRBV27, the J gene TRBJ2-7; D is undetermined. V was shortened by 5 bases and J by 7 bases, with 15 bases between the two germline ends. CDR1 and CDR2 from the germline V gene are MNHEY and SMNVEV (reference sequence). This CDR3 spans 13 amino acids. The CDR3 region is CASSLSVRWEQYF. As DNA, the CDR3 is TGTGCCAGCAGTCTCTCCGTCCGTTGGGAGCAGTACTTC.

The rearrangement uses TRBV29-1 and TRBJ2-5; the match to TRBD1 covers 8 bases. From germline, CDR1 is SQVTM and CDR2 ANQGSEA. V gave up 5 bases and J gave up 5 bases; unmatched junction bases: 4. The CDR3 loop spans 12 amino acids. CDR3 in amino acids: CSVIRQGETQYF. The DNA of the CDR3 is TGCAGCGTTATTCGACAGGGGGAGACCCAGTACTTC.

V is TRBV27 and J is TRBJ1-2; tentative D call: TRBD1 (6 bases). The germline gives CDR1 MNHEY, CDR2 SMNVEV (reference sequence). V was pared by 1 base and J by 8 bases, with 14 bases between. The CDR3 sequence is 14 residues long. The CDR3 reads CASSLYREMGGYTF. The CDR3, as DNA: TGTGCCAGCAGTTTATACAGGGAAATGGGAGGCTACACCTTC.

In this sample, this clone turned up once. The chain links TRBV25-1 to TRBJ2-2; 8 positions agree with TRBD1. Looked up from germline, CDR1 is MGHDK and CDR2 is SYGVNS. This CDR3 spans 17 amino acids. Germline trimming cut 7 bases from V and 0 bases from J; bases unmatched to any gene: 10. The CDR3 region is CASNGYRGNTNTGELFF. The CDR3 nucleotides are TGTGCCAGCAACGGGTACAGGGGGAACACGAACACCGGGGAGCTGTTTTTT.

The sample holds one count of this clone. The J gene is TRBJ2-3, the V gene TRBV7-6; 13 nucleotides agree with TRBD2. Germline CDR1 is SGHVS and CDR2 is FNYEAQ. There are 14 residues in the CDR3. The V and J ends lost 6 bases and 6 bases, in that order; junction bases with no gene match: 3. The CDR3 spells CASSGTSGVDTQYF. In DNA form, the CDR3 reads TGTGCCAGCAGTGGGACTAGCGGGGTGGATACGCAGTATTTT.

This chain connects TRBV2 to TRBJ2-3; the match to TRBD2 covers 12 bases. The germline gives CDR1 SNHLY, CDR2 FYNNEI. The CDR3 totals 15 residues. The junction had 8 bases not matched to a gene; V was cut back by 6 bases and J by 7 bases. The CDR3 DNA is TGTGCCAGCAGGTCCCTAGCGGGGGGGCCGTATACGCAGTATTTT. Protein: CASRSLAGGPYTQYF.

J is TRBJ1-1 and V is TRBV5-5; 12 nucleotides line up with TRBD1. The germline gives CDR1 SGHKS, CDR2 YYEKEE (reference sequence). This CDR3 region has 16 residues. V lost 3 bases, J lost 1 base, and 4 bases stayed unmatched. The CDR3 DNA sequence: TGTGCCAGCAGCTCGGGACAGGGGGCCGAGAACACTGAAGCTTTCTTT. As protein: CASSSGQGAENTEAFF.

This clone appeared once. CDR3: CASALGSNQPQHF. Here the CDR3 DNA reads TGTGCCTCGGCCCTGGGGAGCAATCAGCCCCAGCATTTT. The V call is TRBV19, the J call TRBJ1-5; D uncertain. The V end was cut by 11 bases, the J end by 1 base, with 12 bases between. Germline V gives CDR1 LNHDA, CDR2 SQIVND (reference sequence). The CDR3 is 13 amino acids.

CDR3 in amino acids: CASSLNTLYEQYF. For the CDR3, the DNA is TGTGCCAGCAGCTTGAATACCCTCTACGAGCAGTACTTC. The V call is TRBV7-9, the J call TRBJ2-7; the D is unclear. V dropped 3 bases and J dropped 3 bases, with 9 bases sitting between them. The CDR3 runs to 13 residues. CDR1 and CDR2 (germline): SEHNR, FQNEAQ (reference sequence). Filled out from reference TRBV7-9 and TRBJ2-7, the complete variable domain reads DTGVSQNPRHKITKRGQNVTFRCDPISEHNRLYWYRQTLGQGPEFLTYFQNEAQLEKSRLLSDRFSAERPKGSFSTLEIQRTEQGDSAMYLCASSLNTLYEQYFGPGTRLTVT.

The chain employs TRBV6-5 and TRBJ1-2; 9 bases fit TRBD1. Germline CDR1 and CDR2: MNHEY and SVGAGI. The CDR3 sequence is 13 residues long. Trimming removed 6 bases from V and 6 bases from J; junction bases left unmatched: 5. The CDR3 here is CASRLTGGNGYTF. The CDR3 nucleotides read TGTGCCAGCAGGCTTACAGGGGGCAATGGCTACACCTTC.

The chain couples TRBV6-1 to TRBJ2-3, with D maybe TRBD2 (6 bases). V gave up 3 bases and J gave up 9 bases, with 13 bases separating them. There are 13 residues in the CDR3. Germline V gene sequence: CDR1 MNHNS, CDR2 SASEGT. CDR3 sequence: CASSEGGKVTQYF. The CDR3 DNA is TGTGCCAGCAGTGAGGGGGGTAAGGTGACGCAGTATTTT.

CDR3 sequence (DNA): TGCGCCAGCAGCTTAGACAGGGGAGGGACCGGGGAGCTGTTTTTT. As protein: CASSLDRGGTGELFF. The chain joins TRBV5-1 to TRBJ2-2, with a weak D call TRBD1 (8 bases). The germline gives CDR1 SGHRS, CDR2 YFSETQ. The length of the CDR3 is 15 residues. V was shortened by 2 bases and J by 5 bases, with 13 bases between the two germline ends.

This chain joins TRBV7-9 and TRBJ1-5, with 7 bases aligning to TRBD1. V lost 3 bases, J lost 6 bases, and 5 bases stayed unmatched. The CDR3 is 14 amino acids. The germline CDR1 and CDR2 sequences are SEHNR and FQNEAQ (reference sequence). CDR3 bases: TGTGCCAGCAGCTTGGGAGGGGGCGGTCAGCCCCAGCATTTT. Its translation is CASSLGGGGQPQHF.

In this sample, this clone turned up once. The chain uses TRBV27 and TRBJ1-6; D is ambiguous. The CDR3 is 15 residues long. Germline CDR1 MNHEY, CDR2 SMNVEV (reference sequence). Trimming pared 11 bases from V and 0 bases from J, leaving 14 bases between. The CDR3 DNA reads as TGTGCCTCCCGGGTCGGAAGCTCCTATAATTCACCCCTCCACTTT. It is translated as CASRVGSSYNSPLHF.